This T cell receptor beta chain was identified in a study of blood T cell repertoires in COVID-19. Study in general: The origin of the acute and convalescent COVID-19 samples was the United States, Italy and Spain. T cells, B-cell-depleted T cells, or PBMCs provided the cDNA or gDNA that served as material.

This clone was detected once. Germline V lookup: CDR1 SGHRS, CDR2 YFSETQ. Trimming stripped 4 bases from V and 5 bases from J, with 19 bases between. CDR3 length: 16 amino acids. Authors' methods: Amplification of reference gene primers provided the estimated nucleated cell counts. TCRdb's table, derived via immunoSEQ multiplex PCR, lists solely in-frame clones and lacks some. V and J calls and clone size come straight from that table; D and trimming were deduced from the DNA. Here the sample spans 300,000 to 350,000 clones, roughly 90% being singletons. Recruitment covered fewer than 25 US areas and drew participants whose ages spanned roughly 18 to 95 years.

The J gene is TRBJ2-1, the V gene TRBV5-1, with D perhaps TRBD1 (6 bases). The receptor was isolated from a woman between 25 and 40 years old who had been exposed to COVID-19. Sequenced: PBMCs or T cells enriched from blood (not recorded which). CDR3 in DNA: TGCGCCAGCAGCCTGACCCCAGGGGACAATCACAATGAGCAGTTCTTC. Encoded protein: CASSLTPGDNHNEQFF.